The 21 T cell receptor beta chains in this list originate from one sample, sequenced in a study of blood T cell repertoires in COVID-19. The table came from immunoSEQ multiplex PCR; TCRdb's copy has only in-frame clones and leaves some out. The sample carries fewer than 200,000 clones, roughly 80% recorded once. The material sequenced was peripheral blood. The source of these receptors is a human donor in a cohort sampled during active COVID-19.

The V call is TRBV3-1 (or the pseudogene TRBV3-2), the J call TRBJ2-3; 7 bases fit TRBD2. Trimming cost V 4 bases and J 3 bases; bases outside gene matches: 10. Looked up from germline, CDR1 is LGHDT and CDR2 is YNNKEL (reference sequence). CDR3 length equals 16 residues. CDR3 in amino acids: CASSLGSGAETDTQYF. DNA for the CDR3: TGTGCCAGCAGCCTTGGAAGCGGGGCCGAAACAGATACGCAGTATTTT.

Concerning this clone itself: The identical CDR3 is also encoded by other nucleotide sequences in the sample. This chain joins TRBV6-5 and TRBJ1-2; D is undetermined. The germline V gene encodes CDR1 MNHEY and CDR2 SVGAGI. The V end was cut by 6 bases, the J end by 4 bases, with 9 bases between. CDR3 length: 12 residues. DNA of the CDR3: TGTGCCAGCAGCCGAGCAGGCTATGGCTACACCTTC. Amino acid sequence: CASSRAGYGYTF.

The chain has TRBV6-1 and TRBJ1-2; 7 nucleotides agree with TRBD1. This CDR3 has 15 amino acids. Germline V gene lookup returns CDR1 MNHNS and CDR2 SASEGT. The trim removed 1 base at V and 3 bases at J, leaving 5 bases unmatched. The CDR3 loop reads CASSEGSTGYYGYTF. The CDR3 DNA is TGTGCCAGCAGTGAAGGATCGACAGGGTACTATGGCTACACCTTC.

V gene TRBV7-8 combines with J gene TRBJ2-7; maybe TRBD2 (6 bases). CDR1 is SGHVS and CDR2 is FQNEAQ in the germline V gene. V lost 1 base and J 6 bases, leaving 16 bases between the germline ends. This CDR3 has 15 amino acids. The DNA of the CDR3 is TGTGCCAGCAGCTTAGGCGCGGGGAGTCTCCTCGAGCAGTACTTC. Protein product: CASSLGAGSLLEQYF.

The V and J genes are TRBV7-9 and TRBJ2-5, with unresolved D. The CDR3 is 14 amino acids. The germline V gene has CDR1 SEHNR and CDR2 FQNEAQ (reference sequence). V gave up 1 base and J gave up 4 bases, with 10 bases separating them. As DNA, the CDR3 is TGTGCCAGCAGCTTAGGGCTAGAAGGAGAGACCCAGTACTTC. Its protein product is CASSLGLEGETQYF.

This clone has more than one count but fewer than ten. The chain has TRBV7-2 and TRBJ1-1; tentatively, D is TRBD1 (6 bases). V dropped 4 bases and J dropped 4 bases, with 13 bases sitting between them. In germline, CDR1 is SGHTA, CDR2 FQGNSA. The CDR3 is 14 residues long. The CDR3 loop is CASSSTGLGTEAFF. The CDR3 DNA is TGTGCCAGCAGCTCCACAGGGCTCGGCACTGAAGCTTTCTTT.

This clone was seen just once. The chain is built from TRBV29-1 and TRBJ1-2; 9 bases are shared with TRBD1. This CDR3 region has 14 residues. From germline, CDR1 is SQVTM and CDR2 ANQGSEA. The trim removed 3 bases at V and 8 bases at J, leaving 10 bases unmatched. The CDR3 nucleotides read TGCAGCGTTGACCCGGGACAGGGCATTTGGGGCTACACCTTC. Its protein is CSVDPGQGIWGYTF.

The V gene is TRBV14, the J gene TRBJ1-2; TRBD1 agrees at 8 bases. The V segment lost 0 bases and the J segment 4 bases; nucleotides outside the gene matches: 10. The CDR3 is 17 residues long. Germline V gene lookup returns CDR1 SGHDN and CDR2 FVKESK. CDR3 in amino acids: CASSQDPVTGAAYGYTF. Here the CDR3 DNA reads TGTGCCAGCAGCCAAGACCCTGTGACAGGGGCGGCCTATGGCTACACCTTC.

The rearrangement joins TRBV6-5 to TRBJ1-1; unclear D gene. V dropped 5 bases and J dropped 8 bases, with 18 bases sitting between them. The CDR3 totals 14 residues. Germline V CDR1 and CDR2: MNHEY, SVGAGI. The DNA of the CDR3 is TGTGCCAGCAGTCAGGATACAGTTCCTCGAGAAGCTTTCTTT. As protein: CASSQDTVPREAFF.

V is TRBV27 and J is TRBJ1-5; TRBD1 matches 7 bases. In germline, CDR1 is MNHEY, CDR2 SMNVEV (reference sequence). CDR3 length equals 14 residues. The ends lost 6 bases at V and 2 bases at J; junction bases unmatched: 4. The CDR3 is CASRTTGGNQPQHF. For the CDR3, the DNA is TGTGCCAGCAGAACAACAGGGGGCAATCAGCCCCAGCATTTT.

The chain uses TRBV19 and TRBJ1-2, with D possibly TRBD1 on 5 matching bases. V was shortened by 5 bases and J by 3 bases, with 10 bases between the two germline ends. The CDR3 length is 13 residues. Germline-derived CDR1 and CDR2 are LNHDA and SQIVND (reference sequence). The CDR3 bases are TGTGCCAGTAGTTCCAGGGCTCACTATGGCTACACCTTC. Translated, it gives CASSSRAHYGYTF.

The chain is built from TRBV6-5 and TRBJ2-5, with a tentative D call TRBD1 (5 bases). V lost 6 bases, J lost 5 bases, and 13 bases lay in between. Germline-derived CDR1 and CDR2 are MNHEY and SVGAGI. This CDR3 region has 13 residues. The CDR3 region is CASRTQGPETQYF. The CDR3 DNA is TGTGCCAGCAGGACTCAGGGTCCCGAGACCCAGTACTTC.

The CDR3 bases are TGTGCCAGCAGTCAACGACAGGGGAACACTGAAGCTTTCTTT. It yields the protein CASSQRQGNTEAFF. This sequence joins TRBV6-5 and TRBJ1-1; 7 nucleotides align to TRBD1. The V and J ends lost 5 bases and 1 base, in that order; junction bases with no gene match: 4. Germline V CDR1 and CDR2: MNHEY, SVGAGI. This CDR3 region has 14 residues.

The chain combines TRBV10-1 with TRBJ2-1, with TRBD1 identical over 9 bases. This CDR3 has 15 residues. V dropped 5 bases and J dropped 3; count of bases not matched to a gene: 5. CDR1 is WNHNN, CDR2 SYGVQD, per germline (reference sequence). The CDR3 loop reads CASSSGQGIYNEQFF. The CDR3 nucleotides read TGCGCCAGCAGTTCGGGACAGGGAATCTACAATGAGCAGTTCTTC.

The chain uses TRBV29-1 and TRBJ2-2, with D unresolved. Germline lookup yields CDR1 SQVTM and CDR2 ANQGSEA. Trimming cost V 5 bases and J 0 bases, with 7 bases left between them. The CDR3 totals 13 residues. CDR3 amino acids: CSVQASNTGELFF. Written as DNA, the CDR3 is TGCAGCGTTCAGGCATCGAACACCGGGGAGCTGTTTTTT.

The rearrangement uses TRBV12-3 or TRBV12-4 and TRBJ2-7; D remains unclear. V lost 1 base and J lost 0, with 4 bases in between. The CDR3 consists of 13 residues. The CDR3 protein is CASSLGSSYEQYF. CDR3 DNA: TGTGCCAGCAGTTTAGGCAGCTCCTACGAGCAGTACTTC.

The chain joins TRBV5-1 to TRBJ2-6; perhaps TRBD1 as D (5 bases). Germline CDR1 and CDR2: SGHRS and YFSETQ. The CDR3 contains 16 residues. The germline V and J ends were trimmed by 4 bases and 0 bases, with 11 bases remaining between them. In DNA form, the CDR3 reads TGCGCCAGCAGCCCGAAGACAGTCTCTGGGGCCAACGTCCTGACTTTC. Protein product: CASSPKTVSGANVLTF.

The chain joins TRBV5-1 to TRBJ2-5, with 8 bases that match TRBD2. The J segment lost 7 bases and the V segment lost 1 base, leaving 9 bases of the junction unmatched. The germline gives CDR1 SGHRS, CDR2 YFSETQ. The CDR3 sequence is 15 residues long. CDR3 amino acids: CASSLTSGGGRTQYF. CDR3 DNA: TGCGCCAGCAGCTTGACCTCTGGCGGGGGGAGGACCCAGTACTTC.

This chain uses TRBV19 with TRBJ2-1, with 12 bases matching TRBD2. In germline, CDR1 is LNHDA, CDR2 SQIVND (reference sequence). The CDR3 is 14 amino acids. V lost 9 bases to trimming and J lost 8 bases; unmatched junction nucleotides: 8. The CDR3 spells CASRLAGGLYEQFF. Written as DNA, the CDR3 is TGTGCCAGCCGCCTAGCGGGGGGGCTCTATGAGCAGTTCTTC. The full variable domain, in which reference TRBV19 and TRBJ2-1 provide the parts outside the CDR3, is DGGITQSPKYLFRKEGQNVTLSCEQNLNHDAMYWYRQDPGQGLRLIYYSQIVNDFQKGDIAEGYSVSREKKESFPLTVTSAQKNPTAFYLCASRLAGGLYEQFFGPGTRLTVL.

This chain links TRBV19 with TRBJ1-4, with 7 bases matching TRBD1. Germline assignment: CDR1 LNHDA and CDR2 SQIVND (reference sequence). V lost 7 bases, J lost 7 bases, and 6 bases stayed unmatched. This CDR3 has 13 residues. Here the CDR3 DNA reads TGTGCCAGTAAGGGGGCGCCAGGTGAAAAACTGTTTTTT. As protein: CASKGAPGEKLFF.

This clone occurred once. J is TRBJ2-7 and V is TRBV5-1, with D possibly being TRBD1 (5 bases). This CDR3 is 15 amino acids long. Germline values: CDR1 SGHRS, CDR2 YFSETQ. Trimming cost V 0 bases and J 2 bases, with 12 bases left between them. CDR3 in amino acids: CASSLVAGIAYEQYF. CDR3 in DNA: TGCGCCAGCAGCTTGGTTGCAGGGATAGCCTACGAGCAGTACTTC.